The entry that follows covers one T cell receptor beta chain sequence. What it binds is unknown. This CDR3 contains 14 residues. From germline, CDR1 is DFQATT and CDR2 SNEGSKA (reference sequence). J was trimmed by 7 bases and V by 4 bases; bases with no gene match: 12. This sample was taken from a study of T cells after yellow fever vaccination. A process of 5'RACE template switching, which added a universal primer site and UMIs, was used to make TCR cDNA. TCRdb independently ran MiXCR on the 5' RACE reads; one entry per CDR3 protein. The table lists about 320,000 distinct CDR3 sequences, roughly 10% of them singletons. Points from the study as a whole: Clones from primary vaccination mostly reappeared after the booster (approximately 96% CD4, approximately 86% CD8).

This receptor was obtained from a man aged 18 to 30 who received the YFV17D yellow fever vaccine. This chain joins TRBV20-1 and TRBJ1-2; the match to TRBD1 covers 7 bases. The input for sequencing was CD4+ T cells sorted from PBMCs, taken 45 days after the yellow fever booster vaccination. CDR3 loop: CSATKGRGQGGYTF. For the CDR3, the DNA is TGCAGTGCTACCAAGGGGAGGGGGCAAGGTGGCTACACCTTC.